The clone carrying this TCR beta chain was seen only once. Trimming at V came to 2 bases and at J to 6 bases, leaving 7 bases not matched to a gene. This CDR3 is built from 14 residues. Germline loops: CDR1 GTSNPN, CDR2 SVGIG (reference sequence). Profiled with immunoSEQ multiplex PCR; TCRdb holds only in-frame clones, not every one. Here the sample spans fewer than 60,000 clones, roughly 92% being singletons. This specimen belongs to a study of T cell changes during pregnancy in multiple sclerosis. The chain recombines TRBV30 with TRBJ1-5, with 7 bases fitting TRBD1. The sequencing here drew on CD4+ T cells from peripheral blood mononuclear cells, taken after pregnancy. The clonotype was recovered from a female donor with multiple sclerosis, enrolled in a pregnancy study. DNA for the CDR3: TGTGCCTGGAGTCGGGCAGGGGGGACTCAGCCCCAGCATTTT. The encoded protein is CAWSRAGGTQPQHF.